This T cell receptor (beta chain) was recorded in a study of T cell responses to AZD1222 COVID-19 vaccine. The study's findings and limits: The breadth and depth of Spike-specific TCRs increased once two AZD1222 doses had been given.

For this clone: What it recognizes is unknown.

Only in-frame clones appear in the TCRdb table, and some are missing; sequencing was by immunoSEQ multiplex PCR. The sample yields about 83,000 clones, roughly 90% seen once. The CDR3 runs to 13 residues. V shed 1 base and J shed 14 bases, with 17 bases lying between them. In germline, CDR1 is LGHDT, CDR2 YNNKEL (reference sequence). V gene TRBV3-1 (or the pseudogene TRBV3-2) combines with J gene TRBJ1-2; possible D gene TRBD1, 6 bases. This receptor was taken from an adult in good health. The sample here was peripheral blood, taken on day 0 of MenACWY control vaccination. This CDR3 reads CASSQGTAPTPTF. The DNA of the CDR3 is TGTGCCAGCAGCCAAGGGACAGCACCCACTCCGACCTTC.